This T cell receptor beta chain was captured by sequencing in a study of spatial heterogeneity in lung cancer (dated by TCRdb to the late 2010s). For the wider study: More beta-chain than alpha-chain transcripts were consistently detected, likely reflecting higher beta-chain transcript abundance. In the raw uncorrected reads, each unique combination of TCR and UMI appeared on average more than ten times. The study linked features of the TCR repertoire to counts of nonsynonymous mutations, which were determined by whole-exome sequencing of tumor tissue. Both alpha and beta chains were TCR-sequenced in about 240 tumor regions, about 64 matched nontumor lung samples and roughly 54 PBMC samples obtained at surgery. In non-small cell lung cancer, the study quantitatively compared TCR alpha and beta repertoires across several tumor regions, matched nontumor lung, and blood. Overall results and qualifications from the work: Ubiquitous expanded tumor TCRs were detected in blood more often at tumor resection than at routine follow-up. Additional single-cell paired TCR alpha and beta sequencing was considered necessary to confirm, at a functional level, the hypothesis that regional TCRs recognize regional mutations.

Library prep was done by 5' RACE. Reads for this sample came from a NextSeq 500. To allow correction of PCR and sequencing errors, the TCR library protocol tagged every TCR cDNA molecule with a unique molecular identifier. The authors' pipeline ran thus. TCR identification, UMI-based error correction and CDR3 extraction were all carried out with Decombinator tools. Expanded TCRs were defined as those above a frequency of 2 per 1,000, corresponding to the top 1% of the tumor frequency distribution. Rényi diversity was computed with the R vegan package after subsampling each repertoire 100 times to 5,000 TCRs. CDR3 similarity networks were built from amino acid triplet string-kernel similarity, connecting CDR3s with pairwise similarity above 0.82. TCRdb handled the public reads itself, with Q25 trimming in fastp and clone calling in MiXCR, and kept productive beta chains. Entries are consolidated by CDR3 protein sequence, retaining the most common genes and DNA. The V and J calls shown here were made by TCRdb, not taken from the authors' results. The sample table lists tens of thousands of distinct CDR3 sequences, about 5.8% of them with a count of one. Of the sample, 11% is held by the ten largest clones.

The germline V gene provides CDR1 SGHRS and CDR2 YFSETQ. Measured from the cysteine to the phenylalanine, the CDR3 is 15 residues long. The read is trimmed to its CDR3 DNA, 45 bases read in frame from base 1. V ends up 3 bases short and J 5 bases short, with an unmatched junction base count of 8. Taken with the paper, the label for time point translates to: sample taken at primary tumor resection. Whole RNA extracted from tumor and nontumor lung tissue, or from cryopreserved PBMC samples, was used for TCR sequencing without cell sorting. Samples were obtained from 72 patients with early-stage, untreated non-small cell lung cancer from the lung TRACERx cohort. Only patients for whom sufficient RNA was available from at least two tumor regions were selected for TCR sequencing. At least ten counts were recorded for this clonotype. Its antigen is still unknown. No much larger clonotype is one base removed from it; base qualities were not supplied.

The chain couples TRBV5-1 to TRBJ2-5; 9 bases in the junction line up with TRBD1. The material sequenced was PBMCs, taken at surgery. The receptor was derived from a male donor with early-stage non-small cell lung cancer. The CDR3 in this case is CASSSGTGSGETQYF. DNA sequence: TGCGCCAGCAGCTCGGGGACAGGGTCTGGGGAGACCCAGTACTTC.